This TCR beta chain derives from a study of Ad26.COV2.S vaccination and SARS-CoV-2 variants. Turning to the study itself: Donor was in the COV1001 Ad26.COV2.S trial arm.

Sequencing was performed with immunoSEQ multiplex PCR; in TCRdb, only in-frame clones are kept and a portion is missing. In the table there are approximately 280,000 clones, more than 75% of which are singletons. Documented treatment: some 20 received Ad26.COV2.S at low or high dose, single or two shots; about 5 received placebo; per-sample allocation not given. Sampling was performed 63 days after the first vaccine or placebo injection. Trimming removed 1 base from V and 4 bases from J; junction bases left unmatched: 3. Germline CDR1 is SEHNR and CDR2 is FQNEAQ (reference sequence). This CDR3 has 15 amino acids.

This TCR came from a person aged 18-60 years who received the Ad26.COV2.S COVID-19 vaccine or a placebo. The rearrangement uses TRBV7-9 and TRBJ2-1; the match to TRBD2 covers 8 bases. The material sequenced was peripheral blood, taken in a trial of Ad26.COV2.S vaccine versus placebo. Here the CDR3 DNA reads TGTGCCAGCAGCTTAGTACTAGCGGATTACAATGAGCAGTTCTTC. Translating it yields CASSLVLADYNEQFF.